This record concerns one T cell receptor beta chain sequence. These data originate in a study of blood T cell repertoires in COVID-19. Study-wide background: COVID-19 samples from acute and convalescent phases originated in the United States, Italy and Spain. The analysed material was cDNA or gDNA that came from T cells, B-cell-depleted T cells, or PBMCs.

Source study methods: Reference gene primer amplification in the assay estimated nucleated cell counts. Sequenced by immunoSEQ multiplex PCR; TCRdb stores in-frame clones only, minus some. Clone size and the V and J calls come from that table; the DNA yielded D and trimming. The data hold a few hundred thousand clones, with roughly 84% observed a single time. Patients of the Seattle cohort, enrolled during active infection, were followed longitudinally. Germline V lookup: CDR1 MNHEY, CDR2 SVGAGI. The CDR3 spans 13 residues. Between the trimmed V and J ends, which lost 7 bases and 6 bases, there was a span of 15 bases.

This TCR was recovered from a person aged 65-85 years with COVID-19, enrolled during active disease. The sample was peripheral blood. The chain joins TRBV6-5 to TRBJ1-2; unclear D gene. CDR3 in amino acids: CASTEVGRDGYTF. CDR3 coding DNA: TGTGCCAGCACCGAGGTAGGGAGGGATGGCTACACCTTC.